This entry lists 22 T cell receptor beta chains sequenced from one sample in a study of blood T cell repertoires in COVID-19. Libraries were prepared by immunoSEQ multiplex PCR; TCRdb keeps only in-frame clonotypes and omits some of them. The repertoire holds hundreds of thousands of clones, with around 85% as singletons. Sequences were obtained from PBMCs or T cells enriched from blood (not recorded which). The receptors were sampled from a woman aged 50 to 65 in a cohort exposed to, infected with or recovered from COVID-19 (not recorded which).

The chain combines TRBV6-5 with TRBJ1-2, with TRBD1 matching over 8 bases. J lost 6 bases, V lost 6 bases, and 12 bases had no gene match. The CDR3 has 15 residues. Germline V gene sequence: CDR1 MNHEY, CDR2 SVGAGI. CDR3 sequence: CASRAAGTGFDGYTF. DNA of the CDR3: TGTGCCAGCAGGGCAGCCGGGACAGGTTTTGATGGCTACACCTTC.

CDR3 sequence: CASSFVIGGDTEAFF. The CDR3 DNA follows: TGCGCCAGCAGCTTCGTGATAGGGGGTGACACTGAAGCTTTCTTT. This chain links TRBV5-1 with TRBJ1-1; weak D call: TRBD1 (6 bases). Trimming took 2 bases from V and 3 from J, leaving 14 bases between them. This CDR3 region has 15 residues. The germline CDR1 and CDR2 sequences are SGHRS and YFSETQ.

The chain uses TRBV19 and TRBJ2-2; TRBD2 is a possible D gene (6 bases). This CDR3 has 14 residues. Looked up from germline, CDR1 is LNHDA and CDR2 is SQIVND (reference sequence). V was clipped by 7 bases and J by 0 bases, with 9 bases between them. The CDR3, as DNA: TGTGCCAGTAATTGGGGGGCGAACACCGGGGAGCTGTTTTTT. It yields the protein CASNWGANTGELFF.

The chain combines TRBV7-6 with TRBJ2-7, with D possibly TRBD1 on 6 matching bases. This CDR3 has 15 residues. Trimming removed 2 bases at V and 3 bases at J, with 14 bases between. Germline assignment: CDR1 SGHVS and CDR2 FNYEAQ. The DNA for the CDR3 is TGTGCCAGCAGCTTAAATGGGGGCCGATACTACGAGCAGTACTTC. It encodes CASSLNGGRYYEQYF. Variable domain in full (rest from reference TRBV7-6 and TRBJ2-7): GAGVSQSPRYKVTKRGQDVALRCDPISGHVSLYWYRQALGQGPEFLTYFNYEAQQDKSGLPNDRFSAERPEGSISTLTIQRTEQRDSAMYRCASSLNGGRYYEQYFGPGTRLTVT.

The chain has TRBV7-2 and TRBJ2-3; weak D call: TRBD2 (6 bases). There are 14 residues in the CDR3. V was pared by 5 bases and J by 5 bases, with 14 bases between. CDR1 and CDR2 (germline): SGHTA, FQGNSA. CDR3 sequence: CASSPSGGVDTQYF. DNA for the CDR3: TGTGCCAGCAGCCCAAGTGGAGGGGTAGATACGCAGTATTTT. Full variable domain (missing parts from reference TRBV7-2 and TRBJ2-3): GAGVSQSPSNKVTEKGKDVELRCDPISGHTALYWYRQSLGQGLEFLIYFQGNSAPDKSGLPSDRFSAERTGGSVSTLTIQRTQQEDSAVYLCASSPSGGVDTQYFGPGTRLTVL.

The CDR3 DNA reads TGTGCCAGCAGCCCCCACATCAATAGCAATCAGCCCCAGCATTTT. It translates to CASSPHINSNQPQHF. This rearrangement joins TRBV7-6 to TRBJ1-5; no clear D gene. Deletions cut 5 bases from V and 0 bases from J, with 11 bases between. Germline V CDR1 and CDR2: SGHVS, FNYEAQ. This CDR3 is 15 amino acids long. Variable domain in full (rest from reference TRBV7-6 and TRBJ1-5): GAGVSQSPRYKVTKRGQDVALRCDPISGHVSLYWYRQALGQGPEFLTYFNYEAQQDKSGLPNDRFSAERPEGSISTLTIQRTEQRDSAMYRCASSPHINSNQPQHFGDGTRLSIL.

The chain uses TRBV19 and TRBJ2-5, with a tentative D call TRBD1 (5 bases). The CDR3 is made up of 17 amino acids. Germline V lookup: CDR1 LNHDA, CDR2 SQIVND (reference sequence). V was pared by 3 bases and J by 1 base, with 18 bases between. Here the CDR3 reads CASSIPPSRGGQETQYF. The CDR3 nucleotides are TGTGCCAGTAGTATTCCCCCCTCTAGGGGCGGCCAAGAGACCCAGTACTTC.

The genes are TRBV5-1 and TRBJ2-2; 9 bases align to TRBD2. The trim removed 4 bases at V and 6 bases at J, leaving 10 bases unmatched. CDR1 is SGHRS, CDR2 YFSETQ, per germline. The CDR3 is 16 residues long. This CDR3 reads CASSPRQRGDAGELFF. CDR3 in DNA: TGCGCCAGCAGCCCCCGCCAGCGGGGGGATGCCGGGGAGCTGTTTTTT.

This clone was observed a handful of times. This sequence joins TRBV11-1 and TRBJ1-1, with D unresolved. V was cut by 2 bases and J by 0 bases, with 13 bases left in between. Germline V gives CDR1 SGHAT, CDR2 FQDESV (reference sequence). CDR3 length: 16 amino acids. CDR3 sequence reads: CASSLLGGTLNTEAFF. The CDR3 nucleotides are TGTGCCAGCAGCTTACTCGGCGGTACACTGAACACTGAAGCTTTCTTT.

The sample holds a few counts of this clone. The rearrangement joins TRBV28 to TRBJ1-2, with D perhaps TRBD1 (5 bases). CDR1 and CDR2 (germline): MDHEN, SYDVKM. Trimming pared 7 bases from V and 5 bases from J, leaving 20 bases between. CDR3 length: 15 amino acids. The CDR3 coding sequence is TGTGCCAGCAAGGGTCAGGGCCCGATAATTTATGGCTACACCTTC. It codes for CASKGQGPIIYGYTF.

The V call is TRBV7-3, the J call TRBJ2-1; TRBD2 matches 10 bases. Trimming took 4 bases from V and 6 from J; bases not matched to a gene: 3. Germline assignment: CDR1 SGHTA and CDR2 FQGTGA. The CDR3 has 14 amino acids. The CDR3: CASSSSGGANEQFF. CDR3 nucleotides: TGTGCCAGCAGCTCAAGCGGGGGGGCCAATGAGCAGTTCTTC. Combining the CDR3 with reference TRBV7-3 and TRBJ2-1 gives the whole variable domain GAGVSQTPSNKVTEKGKYVELRCDPISGHTALYWYRQSLGQGPEFLIYFQGTGAADDSGLPNDRFFAVRPEGSVSTLKIQRTERGDSAVYLCASSSSGGANEQFFGPGTRLTVL.

The chain has TRBV3-1 (or the pseudogene TRBV3-2) and TRBJ2-2; D possibly corresponds to TRBD1 (6 bases). This CDR3 spans 15 amino acids. Germline-derived CDR1 and CDR2 are LGHDT and YNNKEL (reference sequence). V was pared by 7 bases and J by 4 bases, with 16 bases between. CDR3 DNA: TGTGCCAGCACAGGCAGGGGTTGTGGCACCGGGGAGCTGTTTTTT. This translates into CASTGRGCGTGELFF.

With regard to this clone: At the DNA level, this CDR3 is encoded by other sequences in the same sample as well. This sequence joins TRBV3-1 (or the pseudogene TRBV3-2) and TRBJ1-5, with 9 bases that match TRBD1. Germline V CDR1 and CDR2: LGHDT, YNNKEL (reference sequence). The CDR3 loop spans 13 amino acids. V shed 3 bases and J 6 bases; nucleotides not matched to a gene: 0. CDR3 bases: TGTGCCAGCAGCCAGGACAGGGGTCAGCCCCAGCATTTT. It translates to CASSQDRGQPQHF.

The chain links TRBV29-1 to TRBJ2-7; D perhaps matches TRBD1 (5 bases). Germline V lookup: CDR1 SQVTM, CDR2 ANQGSEA. The V end was cut by 3 bases, the J end by 0 bases, with 9 bases between. This CDR3 has 13 residues. The CDR3 here is CSVEAGSSYEQYF. CDR3 nucleotide sequence: TGCAGCGTTGAGGCAGGGTCCTCCTACGAGCAGTACTTC.

This clone has only one observation. The V and J genes are TRBV6-2 or TRBV6-3 and TRBJ2-5, with D hard to call. V shed 3 bases and J shed 5 bases, with 19 bases lying between them. Germline loops: CDR1 MNHEY, CDR2 SVGEGT. The length of the CDR3 is 16 residues. CDR3 nucleotides: TGTGCCAGCAGTTATGCGGCCGCACGTCAGTGGGAGACCCAGTACTTC. Its translation is CASSYAAARQWETQYF.

This clone was detected a few times. This chain joins TRBV6-5 and TRBJ1-6, with 9 bases identical to TRBD1. V gave up 6 bases and J gave up 5 bases; unmatched junction bases: 5. Germline V gives CDR1 MNHEY, CDR2 SVGAGI. The CDR3 consists of 15 residues. The CDR3 DNA follows: TGTGCCAGCAGGTCCTGGGACAGGGATAATTCACCCCTCCACTTT. It codes for CASRSWDRDNSPLHF.

This clone was observed a single time. This sequence joins TRBV19 and TRBJ2-7, with TRBD2 matching over 11 bases. The V segment lost 9 bases and the J segment 4 bases; nucleotides outside the gene matches: 11. Germline V gene sequence: CDR1 LNHDA, CDR2 SQIVND (reference sequence). There are 15 residues in the CDR3. The CDR3 spells CASRPLAGGSYEQYF. CDR3 in DNA: TGTGCCAGCCGTCCTCTAGCGGGGGGCTCTTACGAGCAGTACTTC.

Relative to its sample, this clone is medium-sized. The chain carries TRBV4-2 and TRBJ2-5; D unclear. This CDR3 spans 14 amino acids. V was trimmed by 2 bases and J by 7 bases, leaving 14 bases between them. Germline loops: CDR1 LGHNA, CDR2 YNFKEQ. CDR3 sequence: CASSQHGEERTQYF. CDR3 DNA sequence: TGTGCCAGCAGCCAACATGGAGAAGAGAGGACCCAGTACTTC.

V usage is TRBV28 and J usage is TRBJ2-2; 8 positions match TRBD2. CDR1 MDHEN and CDR2 SYDVKM come from the germline V gene. CDR3 length: 15 residues. V lost 2 bases and J lost 1; bases outside the gene matches: 0. The CDR3 spells CASSLAGGNTGELFF. The CDR3 coding sequence is TGTGCCAGCAGTTTAGCGGGGGGGAACACCGGGGAGCTGTTTTTT. The full variable domain, with the rest looked up from reference TRBV28 and TRBJ2-2, is DVKVTQSSRYLVKRTGEKVFLECVQDMDHENMFWYRQDPGLGLRLIYFSYDVKMKEKGDIPEGYSVSREKKERFSLILESASTNQTSMYLCASSLAGGNTGELFFGEGSRLTVL.

The gene calls are TRBV18 and TRBJ2-7, with a tentative D call TRBD1 (6 bases). The CDR3 length is 14 residues. V dropped 2 bases and J dropped 3 bases, with 11 bases sitting between them. Germline values: CDR1 KGHSH, CDR2 LQKENI. CDR3 protein: CASSPNQGSYEQYF. In DNA, the CDR3 is TGTGCCAGCTCACCAAATCAGGGGAGCTACGAGCAGTACTTC. Using reference TRBV18 and TRBJ2-7 for the parts outside the CDR3, the full variable domain is NAGVMQNPRHLVRRRGQEARLRCSPMKGHSHVYWYRQLPEEGLKFMVYLQKENIIDESGMPKERFSAEFPKEGPSILRIQQVVRGDSAAYFCASSPNQGSYEQYFGPGTRLTVT.

The V gene is TRBV6-5, the J gene TRBJ1-6, with a weak D call TRBD1 (6 bases). From germline, CDR1 is MNHEY and CDR2 SVGAGI. V lost 6 bases, J lost 13 bases, and 19 bases lay in between. This CDR3 has 14 amino acids. DNA of the CDR3: TGTGCCAGCAGGACGAGACAGGATTTAGTCCCCCTCCACTTT. Residues: CASRTRQDLVPLHF.

The chain links TRBV19 to TRBJ1-1, with 10 bases matching TRBD1. Germline V gene lookup returns CDR1 LNHDA and CDR2 SQIVND (reference sequence). CDR3 size: 13 residues. Trimming removed 7 bases from V and 8 bases from J; junction bases left unmatched: 7. CDR3 sequence reads: CASTRDRGPEAFF. DNA for the CDR3: TGTGCCAGTACCCGGGACAGGGGTCCGGAAGCTTTCTTT.